This T cell receptor (beta chain) emerged from a study of blood T cell repertoires in COVID-19. Study background: The United States, Italy and Spain were the sources of the acute and convalescent COVID-19 samples. PBMCs, B-cell-depleted T cells, or T cells were the source of the cDNA or gDNA that made up the material.

In the authors' workflow: Reference gene primers were amplified, and this amplification served to estimate nucleated cell counts. Sequenced by immunoSEQ multiplex PCR; TCRdb stores in-frame clones only, minus some. V and J calls plus clone size are reproduced from that table; the DNA served to infer D and trimming. The table lists approximately 15,000 clones, around 83% of them singletons. The CDR3 spans 17 residues. V shed 5 bases, J shed 5 bases, and the junction held 12 bases outside the gene matches. Germline V CDR1 and CDR2: MNHEY, SMNVEV (reference sequence). The TCR comes from a man between 50 and 59 years old with active COVID-19. This chain connects TRBV27 to TRBJ2-3; 11 bases match TRBD2. Input material: peripheral blood. As DNA, the CDR3 is TGTGCCAGCAGTGCCTCCAAACTAGCGGGAGCGGTAGATACGCAGTATTTT. It specifies CASSASKLAGAVDTQYF.